The clone carrying this T cell receptor beta chain was picked up many times. Ophthalmopathy cases met thresholds of Clinical Activity Score at least 3, NOSPECS grade at least 4 and duration under 3 months. V gave up 3 bases and J gave up 13 bases, with 12 bases separating them. The CDR3 consists of 11 residues. Germline values: CDR1 MDHEN, CDR2 SYDVKM. The data were obtained in a study of T cells in Graves' hyperthyroidism and ophthalmopathy. RNA transcripts served as the template for amplifying TCR beta CDR3 regions. The HTBI primer set served for first-round RT-PCR of the TCR CDR3. One entry per CDR3 protein results from TCRdb running MiXCR on the multiplex PCR reads. This table has almost 350,000 distinct CDR3 sequences, 15% to 20% appearing once.

The specimen was blood. The clonotype originates from a woman aged 40 to 50 with Graves' ophthalmopathy. J is TRBJ1-2 and V is TRBV28; D is undetermined. The CDR3: CASSFPGVCTF. The CDR3 bases are TGTGCCAGCAGTTTCCCGGGAGTGTGCACCTTC.